The sequence of this T cell receptor beta chain was determined in a study of T-cell memory formation after mild COVID-19 (dated by TCRdb to the early 2020s). Regarding the research as a whole: TCR sequence clusters from the two donors were largely donor specific. In two donors, T-cell clones that expanded and contracted after mild COVID-19 were tracked by sequencing TCRalpha and TCRbeta repertoires over time. The cohort comprised two young, previously healthy adult volunteers, one female and one male.

Points the paper makes about the study in general: SARS-CoV-2 specificity was not confirmed for the second-wave clones peaking on day 37. Some responding clones were found in pre-infection memory, which suggests that pre-existing cross-reactive memory T cells took part in the SARS-CoV-2 response. Only a couple of mild cases were covered by the study, and larger cohorts that include severe cases with pre-infection samples were considered necessary. Balanced CD4/CD8 phenotypes were observed for clones contracting from day 15 to 85, whereas a bias towards CD4+ was observed for a second wave of clones expanding from day 15 to 37. Contracting CD4+ clones were located mainly in the CM and EM memory subsets, whereas CD8+ clones were found to be enriched in EMRA.

PBMCs were isolated by Ficoll-Paque density gradient centrifugation. Sequencing used an Illumina NovaSeq 6000. Using 5'RACE with constant-segment primers, TCRalpha and TCRbeta cDNA libraries were constructed, with sample barcodes and unique molecular identifiers added in the process. RNA was extracted from every sample with Trizol reagent. Library amplification was performed in two PCR steps, and a second sample barcode and Illumina TruSeq adapters were introduced in the second step. Libraries were sequenced on an Illumina NovaSeq with 2 x 150 bp paired-end reads. In the authors' own workflow: The reads were demultiplexed and collapsed into UMI-guided consensus sequences using migec v1.2.7. With mixcr v2.1.11, UMI consensuses were aligned to TRA and TRB V and J templates and assembled into clonotypes. Clonotypes were classified as expanded or contracted when called significant by both edgeR and NoisET, with noise models trained on biological replicates. edgeR calls used a false discovery rate-adjusted p below 0.01 and a log2 fold-change threshold of 1. As an exploratory analysis of dynamics, PCA with hierarchical clustering was applied to max-normalized trajectories of the 1000 most abundant clonotypes. Separately sequenced CD4+ and CD8+ repertoires were used to assign a CD4 or CD8 phenotype to each responding clone. The raw public reads went through TCRdb reprocessing: fastp at Q25, MiXCR clone calling, in-frame beta chains kept. Entries that share a CDR3 protein sequence are merged under the most common genes and DNA. TCRdb's processing, not the authors' own work, is the source of the V and J calls. This sample gives roughly 310,000 distinct CDR3 sequences in total; about 16% of them show up just once. The ten biggest clones cover 22% of the sample.

The CDR3 starts with the cysteine, ends with the phenylalanine, and has 14 residues. The kept DNA is CDR3 alone, 42 bases in frame from the first base. Relative to germline, V is missing 4 bases and J is missing 2 bases, with 2 bases of the junction outside any gene match. As for this clonotype: It has no known antigen specificity. No qualities accompany the bases; no much larger clone lies one base away.

The clonotype was recovered from a young man who had mild COVID-19 (a few samples of this study predate the infection). The sample titles of this study are shuffled in the database, so cell type and time point are left out; the donor was told from shared clones. The chain joins TRBV12-3 or TRBV12-4 to TRBJ2-7; the junction holds 10 bases that match TRBD1. The specimen was PBMCs or a T cell subset sorted from them (not recorded which). The sequenced DNA: TGTGCCAGCAGTTGGACAGGGGGAGCCTACGAGCAGTACTTC. The resulting protein is CASSWTGGAYEQYF.